This passage covers 26 T cell receptor beta chains from one sample sequenced in a study of cytomegalovirus exposure and HLA in healthy donors. It was with 60 Vbeta and 13 Jbeta primers that the PCR ran. The method was immunoSEQ multiplex PCR; TCRdb's version includes in-frame clones alone and lacks a portion of them. Of fewer than 200,000 clones listed, less than 85% were seen once; the top ten hold over 1.2%. The sequencing sample was made of PBMCs. These receptors originate from a man aged 55 to 70 in good health and CMV-seronegative.

Worth noting for this clone: A read error may account for a junction end that differs from germline. The chain joins TRBV7-9 to TRBJ1-1; 10 bases agree with TRBD1. Per germline, CDR1 SEHNR and CDR2 FQNEAQ (reference sequence). The CDR3 has 17 amino acids. CDR3 DNA: TGTTCCAGCAGCTTAGAGCCGGGACAGGGGACGGGCACTGAAGCTTTCTTT. Amino acid sequence: CSSSLEPGQGTGTEAFF.

The V call is TRBV18, the J call TRBJ2-7; 8 bases line up with TRBD2. CDR1 is KGHSH and CDR2 is LQKENI in the germline V gene. Trimming took 0 bases from V and 3 from J; bases not matched to a gene: 13. The CDR3 spans 18 residues. This chain's CDR3 is CASSPPPEWRGAFYEQYF. The DNA for the CDR3 is TGTGCCAGCTCACCACCCCCCGAATGGCGGGGGGCCTTCTACGAGCAGTACTTC.

As to this clone: One end of the junction is discordant with germline, which a read error may explain. V gene TRBV7-9 combines with J gene TRBJ2-3, with 9 bases identical to TRBD1. The germline CDR1 and CDR2 sequences are SEHNR and FQNEAQ (reference sequence). CDR3 length: 16 amino acids. The CDR3 nucleotides read TGTTCCAGCAGCTCCCCACAGACAGGGGGGGACGATACGCAGTATTTT. Its translation is CSSSSPQTGGDDTQYF.

The chain is built from TRBV19 and TRBJ2-3, with TRBD1 matching over 10 bases. CDR3 length equals 17 residues. CDR1 is LNHDA, CDR2 SQIVND, per germline (reference sequence). The J segment lost 5 bases and the V segment lost 7 bases, leaving 15 bases of the junction unmatched. The CDR3 sequence is CASTRNIGDRGGDTQYF. CDR3 sequence (DNA): TGTGCCAGTACCCGAAACATTGGGGACAGGGGTGGAGATACGCAGTATTTT.

This sequence joins TRBV21-1 and TRBJ2-7; the D call TRBD2 from the table was never checked on the DNA. TRBV21-1 is an annotated pseudogene. The CDR3 runs to 22 residues. The chain's CDR3 is CASSKGARDGSGLAGACYEQYF. DNA for the CDR3: TGTGCCAGCAGCAAAGGGGCCCGTGACGGATCCGGACTAGCGGGAGCCTGCTACGAGCAGTACTTC.

This chain uses TRBV29-1 with TRBJ2-3; a possible D gene is TRBD2 (6 bases). Trimming shortened V by 2 bases and J by 8 bases, and 11 bases separated the two germline ends. The CDR3 loop spans 12 amino acids. Germline lookup yields CDR1 SQVTM and CDR2 ANQGSEA. The CDR3 region has the DNA TGCAGCGTTGAATTTGGGGGGAGTACGCAGTATTTT. It codes for CSVEFGGSTQYF.

This chain connects TRBV28 to TRBJ2-7; 7 bases fit TRBD1. V was clipped by 5 bases and J by 4 bases; unmatched bases: 5. This CDR3 spans 13 amino acids. Germline lookup yields CDR1 MDHEN and CDR2 SYDVKM. CDR3 nucleotide sequence: TGTGCCAGCAGTGGACAGGCACCTTACGAGCAGTACTTC. Its translation: CASSGQAPYEQYF.

V usage is TRBV19 and J usage is TRBJ1-2; no reliable D call. Germline CDR1 is LNHDA and CDR2 is SQIVND (reference sequence). The CDR3 runs 12 residues. The V end lost 7 bases, the J end lost 1 base, and 7 bases lay between the germline ends. The CDR3 region is CASKQFNYGYTF. The CDR3 nucleotides read TGTGCCAGTAAACAGTTTAACTATGGCTACACCTTC.

The chain is built from TRBV7-3 and TRBJ2-2; weak D call: TRBD2 (7 bases). Looked up from germline, CDR1 is SGHTA and CDR2 is FQGTGA. This CDR3 contains 18 residues. V lost 2 bases, J lost 1 base, and 17 bases lay in between. The chain's CDR3 is CASSLSGGASLNTGELFF. For the CDR3, the DNA is TGTGCCAGCAGCTTATCGGGGGGCGCATCTCTGAACACCGGGGAGCTGTTTTTT.

The J gene is TRBJ1-2, the V gene TRBV5-1; no clear D. This CDR3 is built from 15 residues. CDR1 and CDR2 (germline): SGHRS, YFSETQ. V lost 0 bases and J lost 1, with 10 bases in between. The CDR3 sequence is CASSLGAAFNYGYTF. The CDR3 DNA reads TGCGCCAGCAGCTTGGGAGCCGCCTTTAACTATGGCTACACCTTC.

This clone was found a few times. The chain joins TRBV9 to TRBJ1-5; 9 bases are shared with TRBD1. Per germline, CDR1 SGDLS and CDR2 YYNGEE. The ends lost 2 bases at V and 7 bases at J; junction bases unmatched: 7. The CDR3 has 15 amino acids. Written as DNA, the CDR3 is TGTGCCAGCAGCGTTGGGGGACAGGGTGGCCAGCCCCAGCATTTT. Translation gives CASSVGGQGGQPQHF.

The chain has TRBV7-2 and TRBJ2-1; TRBD2 agrees at 9 bases. This CDR3 region has 14 residues. Trimming cost V 5 bases and J 7 bases; bases outside gene matches: 6. Germline V gene lookup returns CDR1 SGHTA and CDR2 FQGNSA. CDR3 amino acids: CASSSRTSVNEQFF. The CDR3 nucleotides read TGTGCCAGCAGCAGCAGGACTAGCGTGAATGAGCAGTTCTTC.

The J gene is TRBJ2-2, the V gene TRBV7-8; 8 bases line up with TRBD2. The V segment lost 3 bases and the J segment 0 bases; nucleotides outside the gene matches: 9. CDR1 and CDR2 (germline): SGHVS, FQNEAQ. This CDR3 is 18 amino acids long. The CDR3 protein is CASSFVSAGGPNTGELFF. CDR3 in DNA: TGTGCCAGCAGCTTCGTTTCGGCGGGAGGCCCGAACACCGGGGAGCTGTTTTTT.

The chain carries TRBV5-1 and TRBJ2-5; 7 nucleotides match TRBD1. Germline trimming cut 0 bases from V and 5 bases from J; bases unmatched to any gene: 7. Germline assignment: CDR1 SGHRS and CDR2 YFSETQ. The CDR3 has 15 amino acids. In nucleotides, the CDR3 is TGCGCCAGCAGCTTGGTGGTACAGGGGTCCGAGACCCAGTACTTC. This translates into CASSLVVQGSETQYF.

This clone has just one count. The V call is TRBV27, the J call TRBJ2-2, with 11 bases lining up with TRBD2. CDR1 is MNHEY and CDR2 is SMNVEV in the germline V gene (reference sequence). The V gene end was trimmed by 2 bases and the J gene end by 5 bases; junction bases not matched to a gene: 1. There are 15 residues in the CDR3. CDR3 DNA: TGTGCCAGCAGTTTAACTAGCGGGAGAACCGGGGAGCTGTTTTTT. Its protein is CASSLTSGRTGELFF.

This sequence joins TRBV7-7 and TRBJ2-1; a possible D gene is TRBD1 (5 bases). Germline CDR1 is SSHAT and CDR2 is FNYEAQ (reference sequence). The CDR3 is 15 amino acids. V lost 0 bases and J lost 0, with 6 bases in between. In DNA, the CDR3 is TGTGCCAGCAGCTTAGCAGGGGCCTCCTACAATGAGCAGTTCTTC. It is translated as CASSLAGASYNEQFF.

This clone has just a few counts. This sequence joins TRBV2 and TRBJ2-7, with D possibly matching TRBD2 (6 bases). The CDR3 has 15 amino acids. Per the germline V gene, CDR1 is SNHLY and CDR2 is FYNNEI. V was clipped by 6 bases and J by 6 bases, with 21 bases between them. CDR3 loop: CASSLGRFLDAEQYF. In nucleotides, the CDR3 is TGTGCCAGCAGCTTAGGGAGGTTCTTGGATGCCGAGCAGTACTTC.

The sample holds one count of this clone. V usage is TRBV27 and J usage is TRBJ2-3; 7 bases match TRBD2. The germline V gene encodes CDR1 MNHEY and CDR2 SMNVEV (reference sequence). The CDR3 consists of 15 residues. V lost 6 bases to trimming and J lost 2 bases; unmatched junction nucleotides: 8. This CDR3 reads CASSSPGGSTDTQYF. CDR3 coding DNA: TGTGCCAGCAGCAGTCCGGGGGGATCCACAGATACGCAGTATTTT.

The CDR3 loop reads CASSKASGVDYGYTF. The CDR3 DNA reads TGTGCCAGTAGTAAGGCGTCGGGGGTCGATTATGGCTACACCTTC. J is TRBJ1-2 and V is TRBV19; D is possibly TRBD1 (5 bases). Germline CDR1 and CDR2: LNHDA and SQIVND (reference sequence). The CDR3 runs to 15 residues. With 4 bases removed from V and 5 bases from J, the gap between germline ends came to 17 bases.

This sequence joins TRBV13 and TRBJ2-2; 8 bases map to TRBD2. J lost 1 base, V lost 5 bases, and 12 bases had no gene match. The CDR3 totals 18 residues. Germline CDR1 reads PRHDT; CDR2 reads FYEKMQ (reference sequence). The CDR3: CASSKLALSGRNTGELFF. CDR3 sequence (DNA): TGTGCCAGCAGCAAACTTGCCCTAAGCGGGAGGAACACCGGGGAGCTGTTTTTT.

V and J are TRBV27 and TRBJ2-1, with 9 bases matching TRBD1. The V gene end was trimmed by 0 bases and the J gene end by 5 bases; junction bases not matched to a gene: 2. This CDR3 is 15 amino acids long. Germline CDR1 and CDR2: MNHEY and SMNVEV (reference sequence). The chain's CDR3 is CASSLSGQGHNEQFF. The CDR3 nucleotides read TGTGCCAGCAGTTTATCGGGACAGGGACACAATGAGCAGTTCTTC.

This clone was recorded once. V and J are TRBV30 and TRBJ1-3; 8 nucleotides align to TRBD1. Germline CDR1 is GTSNPN and CDR2 is SVGIG (reference sequence). With 3 bases clipped from V and 4 bases from J, the junction kept 11 bases outside the gene matches. The CDR3 consists of 16 residues. The DNA of the CDR3 is TGTGCCTGGAGCCTAATAGACAGGGGAATCGGAAACACCATATATTTT. This codes for CAWSLIDRGIGNTIYF.

The V call is TRBV10-1, the J call TRBJ2-7; a possible D gene is TRBD2 (6 bases). This CDR3 contains 13 residues. V gave up 4 bases and J gave up 2 bases, with 9 bases separating them. Germline V CDR1 and CDR2: WNHNN, SYGVQD (reference sequence). The CDR3 DNA is TGCGCCAGCAGTGGGGGGGTTCCCTACGAGCAGTACTTC. Amino acid sequence: CASSGGVPYEQYF.

J is TRBJ2-5 and V is TRBV9; TRBD2 matches at 12 bases. V lost 2 bases, J lost 5 bases, and 13 bases stayed unmatched. Germline-derived CDR1 and CDR2 are SGDLS and YYNGEE. There are 18 residues in the CDR3. The CDR3 loop is CASSVGTSGRTFGETQYF. DNA of the CDR3: TGTGCCAGCAGCGTCGGTACTAGCGGGAGGACATTTGGGGAGACCCAGTACTTC.

The gene calls are TRBV18 and TRBJ1-5; D may be TRBD1 (6 bases). Trimming removed 3 bases from V and 4 bases from J, with 13 bases in between. Per the germline V gene, CDR1 is KGHSH and CDR2 is LQKENI. The CDR3 length is 15 residues. CDR3 nucleotide sequence: TGTGCCAGCTCACCCGGGGGGGGGCATAATCAGCCCCAGCATTTT. Its protein product is CASSPGGGHNQPQHF.

This clone was seen a few times. The CDR3 spells CSVANSAIPNEKLFF. The CDR3 nucleotides are TGCAGCGTCGCGAATAGCGCAATTCCGAATGAAAAACTGTTTTTT. The gene calls are TRBV29-1 and TRBJ1-4; D remains unclear. The germline gives CDR1 SQVTM, CDR2 ANQGSEA. This CDR3 region has 15 residues. V lost 6 bases, J lost 5 bases, and 19 bases lay in between. The full variable domain, its missing parts supplied by reference TRBV29-1 and TRBJ1-4, is SAVISQKPSRDICQRGTSLTIQCQVDSQVTMMFWYRQQPGQSLTLIATANQGSEATYESGFVIDKFPISRPNLTFSTLTVSNMSPEDSSIYLCSVANSAIPNEKLFFGSGTQLSVL.